One and the same sample provided the 21 T cell receptor beta chains below, sequenced in a study of CD4 T cells in relation to SARS-CoV-2 and coronaviruses. The assay was immunoSEQ multiplex PCR, and TCRdb's table has in-frame clones only and misses some. The sample lists tens of thousands of clones, around three quarters occurring once. Which antigens these TCRs recognize remains unknown. Unexposed donor CD4+ T cells date from about 2011-2018, before the COVID-19 pandemic. Isolation of CD4+ T cells took place after around 11 days in culture. The material sequenced was CD4+ T cells from PBMCs, cultured in vitro. Receptor source: a human donor in good health.

V and J are TRBV4-3 and TRBJ1-1; D uncertain. There are 15 residues in the CDR3. V was trimmed by 0 bases and J by 0 bases, leaving 8 bases between them. Germline V gene data show CDR1 as LGHNA and CDR2 as YSLEER. The CDR3 region has the DNA TGCGCCAGCAGCCAAGAGAGGACTTTGAACACTGAAGCTTTCTTT. It specifies CASSQERTLNTEAFF.

The V call is TRBV4-3, the J call TRBJ2-7, with D perhaps TRBD1 (5 bases). The V end lost 0 bases, the J end lost 1 base, and 10 bases lay between the germline ends. CDR1 and CDR2 from the germline V gene are LGHNA and YSLEER. This CDR3 is 15 amino acids long. DNA of the CDR3: TGCGCCAGCAGCCAAGATAGGGGTTTTTCCTACGAGCAGTACTTC. This encodes CASSQDRGFSYEQYF.

This chain links TRBV7-6 with TRBJ2-6; unclear D gene. The CDR3 totals 16 residues. V lost 1 base and J 0 bases, leaving 7 bases between the germline ends. Germline lookup yields CDR1 SGHVS and CDR2 FNYEAQ. CDR3 in amino acids: CASSLVPYSGANVLTF. The CDR3 DNA follows: TGTGCCAGCAGCTTAGTCCCCTACTCTGGGGCCAACGTCCTGACTTTC. Full variable domain (missing parts from reference TRBV7-6 and TRBJ2-6): GAGVSQSPRYKVTKRGQDVALRCDPISGHVSLYWYRQALGQGPEFLTYFNYEAQQDKSGLPNDRFSAERPEGSISTLTIQRTEQRDSAMYRCASSLVPYSGANVLTFGAGSRLTVL.

The chain is built from TRBV4-1 and TRBJ2-1; TRBD1 matches at 8 bases. The germline V gene encodes CDR1 MGHRA and CDR2 YSYEKL. CDR3 length: 13 residues. V lost 4 bases and J lost 10; bases outside the gene matches: 6. The CDR3 reads CASSRTGKVEQFF. The CDR3 DNA is TGCGCCAGCAGCCGGACAGGGAAGGTCGAGCAGTTCTTC.

The chain is built from TRBV7-2 and TRBJ1-2; D might be TRBD1 (5 bases). Germline CDR1 SGHTA, CDR2 FQGNSA. Trimming pared 4 bases from V and 2 bases from J, leaving 5 bases between. This CDR3 comprises 12 residues. CDR3 nucleotides: TGTGCCAGCAGCTGGGACAACTATGGCTACACCTTC. This encodes CASSWDNYGYTF.

This chain connects TRBV5-1 to TRBJ2-7, with 8 bases fitting TRBD1. The V gene's germline CDR1 is SGHRS and CDR2 YFSETQ. The CDR3 length is 16 residues. V was pared by 4 bases and J by 3 bases, with 12 bases of the junction left unmatched. The CDR3 sequence: CASSRTTSDRVYEQYF. CDR3 nucleotide sequence: TGCGCCAGCAGCCGGACCACTTCGGACAGGGTCTACGAGCAGTACTTC.

The chain couples TRBV5-1 to TRBJ1-4; 10 nucleotides match TRBD1. Germline-derived CDR1 and CDR2 are SGHRS and YFSETQ. V trimming: 2 bases; J trimming: 0 bases; junction bases outside the gene matches: 7. This CDR3 region has 18 residues. CDR3 protein: CASSFRDRGQTTNEKLFF. CDR3 nucleotides: TGCGCCAGCAGCTTCCGGGACAGGGGACAAACAACTAATGAAAAACTGTTTTTT.

The chain joins TRBV30 to TRBJ2-5, with TRBD1 matching over 11 bases. Trimming took 5 bases from V and 2 from J; bases not matched to a gene: 7. CDR1 and CDR2 (germline): GTSNPN, SVGIG (reference sequence). The CDR3 is 15 residues long. The CDR3 DNA reads TGTGCCTGGTTCCCCCGGGACAGGGGGCAAGAGACCCAGTACTTC. Translated: CAWFPRDRGQETQYF. The full variable domain, rest sourced from reference TRBV30 and TRBJ2-5, is SQTIHQWPATLVQPVGSPLSLECTVEGTSNPNLYWYRQAAGRGLQLLFYSVGIGQISSEVPQNLSASRPQDRQFILSSKKLLLSDSGFYLCAWFPRDRGQETQYFGPGTRLLVL.

This sequence joins TRBV5-6 and TRBJ2-6; D call uncertain. The length of the CDR3 is 14 residues. Germline values: CDR1 SGHDT, CDR2 YYEEEE. V was shortened by 4 bases and J by 3 bases, with 8 bases between the two germline ends. CDR3 sequence reads: CASSRAGGANVLTF. In DNA form, the CDR3 reads TGTGCCAGCAGCCGGGCAGGTGGGGCCAACGTCCTGACTTTC. The full variable domain, with the rest looked up from reference TRBV5-6 and TRBJ2-6, is DAGVTQSPTHLIKTRGQQVTLRCSPKSGHDTVSWYQQALGQGPQFIFQYYEEEERQRGNFPDRFSGHQFPNYSSELNVNALLLGDSALYLCASSRAGGANVLTFGAGSRLTVL.

The chain recombines TRBV6-1 with TRBJ1-5; 8 bases line up with TRBD1. There are 15 residues in the CDR3. V lost 2 bases, J lost 3 bases, and 3 bases stayed unmatched. Looked up from germline, CDR1 is MNHNS and CDR2 is SASEGT. The CDR3 spells CASSERTGNNQPQHF. The CDR3, as DNA: TGTGCCAGCAGTGAAAGGACAGGGAACAATCAGCCCCAGCATTTT.

This clone was detected a few times. The rearrangement links TRBV5-4 to TRBJ1-2; the D is unclear. Per germline, CDR1 SGHNT and CDR2 YYREEE (reference sequence). V dropped 3 bases and J dropped 4 bases, with 10 bases sitting between them. The CDR3 is 13 residues long. This chain's CDR3 is CASSSEQGYGYTF. In DNA form, the CDR3 reads TGTGCCAGCAGCTCGGAACAAGGCTATGGCTACACCTTC.

The rearrangement uses TRBV5-5 and TRBJ2-3; D gene ambiguous. Germline V gene lookup returns CDR1 SGHKS and CDR2 YYEKEE (reference sequence). This CDR3 has 14 residues. Trimming took 0 bases from V and 7 from J, leaving 12 bases between them. Here the CDR3 reads CASSLVPDENTQYF. The CDR3 DNA is TGTGCCAGCAGCTTGGTACCAGATGAGAATACGCAGTATTTT.

The chain joins TRBV5-5 to TRBJ1-4; 9 bases agree with TRBD1. CDR1 is SGHKS, CDR2 YYEKEE, per germline (reference sequence). The CDR3 runs to 15 residues. V dropped 3 bases and J dropped 8; count of bases not matched to a gene: 8. As DNA, the CDR3 is TGTGCCAGCAGCTCTACCCGGACAGGGGAAGAAAAACTGTTTTTT. Protein: CASSSTRTGEEKLFF.

This sequence joins TRBV5-4 and TRBJ2-1; D is unresolved. The CDR3 runs to 16 residues. CDR1 is SGHNT, CDR2 YYREEE, per germline (reference sequence). Trimming stripped 9 bases from V and 6 bases from J, with 25 bases between. CDR3 DNA sequence: TGTGCCACCCAGCCTACCGAGGCTAATTTTATCAATGAGCAGTTCTTC. It codes for CATQPTEANFINEQFF.

This clone has only one observation. This chain joins TRBV5-1 and TRBJ2-5; D is ambiguous. Germline CDR1 and CDR2: SGHRS and YFSETQ. Trimming cost V 0 bases and J 4 bases, with 4 bases left between them. The CDR3 is 12 residues long. Written as DNA, the CDR3 is TGCGCCAGCAGCTTGGCCGGAGAGACCCAGTACTTC. Translation gives CASSLAGETQYF.

This chain joins TRBV6-5 and TRBJ1-5; D is possibly TRBD1 (6 bases). The germline V and J ends were trimmed by 6 bases and 5 bases, with 17 bases remaining between them. Germline CDR1 reads MNHEY; CDR2 reads SVGAGI. The CDR3 is made up of 15 amino acids. Written as DNA, the CDR3 is TGTGCCAGCAGCCACCGTGGGGGCGCGGATCAGCCCCAGCATTTT. Translating it yields CASSHRGGADQPQHF.

The chain recombines TRBV2 with TRBJ1-4; D unresolved. The germline CDR1 and CDR2 sequences are SNHLY and FYNNEI. Trimming left V 8 bases short and J 4 bases short, with 11 bases between. The CDR3 length is 13 residues. The CDR3 is CASVGGINEKLFF. CDR3 coding DNA: TGTGCCAGCGTGGGCGGGATTAATGAAAAACTGTTTTTT.

Relative to its sample, this clone is medium-sized. This chain uses TRBV5-6 with TRBJ1-4; TRBD1 is a possible D gene (5 bases). Looked up from germline, CDR1 is SGHDT and CDR2 is YYEEEE. Trimming removed 3 bases from V and 4 bases from J, with 7 bases in between. This CDR3 is 13 amino acids long. The CDR3 DNA is TGTGCCAGCAGCTGGGGGATTAATGAAAAACTGTTTTTT. It translates to CASSWGINEKLFF.

The rearrangement uses TRBV5-4 and TRBJ2-1; 11 bases match TRBD2. The CDR3 has 14 amino acids. Trimming removed 6 bases from V and 7 bases from J; junction bases left unmatched: 6. Germline V gene lookup returns CDR1 SGHNT and CDR2 YYREEE (reference sequence). The CDR3 region has the DNA TGTGCCAGCATCGACGGGACTAGCGGTAATGAGCAGTTCTTC. Translating it yields CASIDGTSGNEQFF.

The chain has TRBV9 and TRBJ1-4; unclear D gene. Between the trimmed V and J ends, which lost 0 bases and 8 bases, there was a span of 8 bases. The length of the CDR3 is 13 residues. Germline V lookup: CDR1 SGDLS, CDR2 YYNGEE. The DNA for the CDR3 is TGTGCCAGCAGCGTAGCTTCCGGCGAAAAACTGTTTTTT. Translation: CASSVASGEKLFF. The full variable domain, its missing parts supplied by reference TRBV9 and TRBJ1-4, is DSGVTQTPKHLITATGQRVTLRCSPRSGDLSVYWYQQSLDQGLQFLIQYYNGEERAKGNILERFSAQQFPDLHSELNLSSLELGDSALYFCASSVASGEKLFFGSGTQLSVL.

This clone was detected a few times. J is TRBJ1-5 and V is TRBV24-1; D gene unclear. Trimming stripped 6 bases from V and 5 bases from J, with 10 bases between. The CDR3 is 13 residues long. Germline V CDR1 and CDR2: KGHDR, SFDVKD. Here the CDR3 reads CATSRDGDQPQHF. The CDR3 region has the DNA TGTGCCACCAGTCGCGACGGGGATCAGCCCCAGCATTTT.